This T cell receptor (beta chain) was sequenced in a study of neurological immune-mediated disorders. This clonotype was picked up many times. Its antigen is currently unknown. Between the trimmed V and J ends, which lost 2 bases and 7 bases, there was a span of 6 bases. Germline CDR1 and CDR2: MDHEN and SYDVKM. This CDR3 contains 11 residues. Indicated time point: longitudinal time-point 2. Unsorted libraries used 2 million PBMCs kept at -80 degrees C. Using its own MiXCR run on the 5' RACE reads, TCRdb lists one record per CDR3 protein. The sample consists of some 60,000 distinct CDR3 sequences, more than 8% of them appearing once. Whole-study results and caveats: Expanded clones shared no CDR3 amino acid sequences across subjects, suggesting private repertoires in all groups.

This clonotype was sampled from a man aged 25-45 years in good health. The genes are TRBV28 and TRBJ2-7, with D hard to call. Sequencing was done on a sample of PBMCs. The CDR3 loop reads CASSLMTEQYF. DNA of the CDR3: TGTGCCAGCAGTTTAATGACAGAGCAGTACTTC.